This T cell receptor (beta chain) was documented in a study of OX40 agonist ivuxolimab in advanced cancers. As for the study in general: An agonistic human IgG2 monoclonal antibody against OX40 (CD134) was given. Aged roughly 23 to 90 with a mean of roughly 65 years, they were about 78% male. Three individuals attained partial responses, comprising one hepatocellular carcinoma case and two cutaneous melanoma cases.

The CDR3 has 15 residues. Germline loops: CDR1 SGHTA, CDR2 FQGNSA. V lost 2 bases to trimming and J lost 1 base; unmatched junction nucleotides: 2. Produced via immunoSEQ multiplex PCR; TCRdb's table is partial and in-frame only. Among around 60,000 clones listed, roughly 90% were seen once. Specimen: CD4+ or CD8+ T cells sorted from blood, collected in a trial of the OX40 agonist ivuxolimab. This TCR came from an adult with an advanced solid tumor such as melanoma, head and neck, liver or kidney cancer. The genes are TRBV7-2 and TRBJ1-5; 7 nucleotides match TRBD1. CDR3 sequence (DNA): TGTGCCAGCAGCTTAATGACAGGGAGCAATCAGCCCCAGCATTTT. It is translated as CASSLMTGSNQPQHF.